This TCR beta chain was found in a study of early T cells in non-severe SARS-CoV-2 infection. Study information: Bulk RNA isolated from unsorted whole blood underwent sequencing; chains were not paired.

After removal of 5 bases from V and 4 bases from J, the junction contained 4 bases not matched to a gene. Germline V gene lookup returns CDR1 DFQATT and CDR2 SNEGSKA (reference sequence). The CDR3 spans 13 residues. TCRdb fed the 5' RACE reads into MiXCR, producing one record per CDR3 protein. The repertoire holds approximately 97,000 distinct CDR3 sequences, with more than 9.5% as singletons. The specimen was whole blood, collected at baseline. V is TRBV20-1 and J is TRBJ1-5; 8 positions agree with TRBD1. The source of this sequence is an adult who was a healthcare worker with PCR-confirmed SARS-CoV-2 infection or an uninfected control (not recorded which). The CDR3 sequence is CSAVDRGNQPQHF. CDR3 DNA: TGCAGTGCTGTTGACAGGGGAAATCAGCCCCAGCATTTT.